This TCR beta chain derives from a study of blood T cell repertoires in COVID-19. Per the study methods: Estimation of nucleated cell counts relied on the amplification of reference gene primers. Libraries were prepared by immunoSEQ multiplex PCR; TCRdb keeps only in-frame clonotypes and omits some of them. Clone size and V and J calls were adopted from that table, with D and trimming inferred from the DNA. Among around 100,000 clones, 80% to 90% were seen once, and the ten largest hold around 32%. CDR3 length: 16 amino acids. Germline V gives CDR1 SGHDN, CDR2 FVKESK. V trimming: 3 bases; J trimming: 0 bases; junction bases outside the gene matches: 2.

The receptor's source is a woman of 80 years or more with acute or convalescent COVID-19. The sample taken for sequencing was peripheral blood. The rearrangement joins TRBV14 to TRBJ2-3; 11 nucleotides agree with TRBD1. CDR3 region: CASSQGTGGSTDTQYF. Here the CDR3 DNA reads TGTGCCAGCAGCCAGGGGACAGGGGGTAGCACAGATACGCAGTATTTT. Using reference TRBV14 and TRBJ2-3 for the parts outside the CDR3, the full variable domain is EAGVTQFPSHSVIEKGQTVTLRCDPISGHDNLYWYRRVMGKEIKFLLHFVKESKQDESGMPNNRFLAERTGGTYSTLKVQPAELEDSGVYFCASSQGTGGSTDTQYFGPGTRLTVL.